The clone carrying this T cell receptor beta chain was observed many times. Its target is unknown. A lack of ophthalmopathy progression within 18 months defined stable Graves' hyperthyroidism. This sample stems from a study of T cells in Graves' hyperthyroidism and ophthalmopathy. Findings and limits, study-wide: Blood also carried most thyroid clonotypes expanded above 0.001.

The CDR3 covers 15 residues. The V end lost 0 bases, the J end lost 7 bases, and 13 bases lay between the germline ends. The germline V gene has CDR1 SGHTA and CDR2 FQGNSA. RNA transcripts yielded amplified TCR beta CDR3 regions. The HTBI primer set drove a first-round RT-PCR of the TCR CDR3. TCRdb redid the calling of the multiplex PCR reads with MiXCR, one entry per CDR3 protein. In the table there are fewer than 600,000 distinct CDR3 sequences, approximately 14% of which are singletons. The chain combines TRBV7-2 with TRBJ1-5; no clear D. The source is a woman in her thirties or forties with Graves' hyperthyroidism. Sample: blood. The CDR3 spells CASSLAFGSGQPQHF. The CDR3 DNA follows: TGTGCCAGCAGCTTAGCGTTCGGTTCTGGGCAGCCCCAGCATTTT.